One sample yielded the 3 T cell receptor beta chains listed below, sequenced in a study of cytomegalovirus exposure and HLA in healthy donors. Researchers ran the PCR with 60 Vbeta and 13 Jbeta primers. Repertoires were generated with immunoSEQ multiplex PCR, while TCRdb's copy carries only in-frame clones and drops some. The sample has 110,000 to 150,000 clones, about four fifths seen once. The sample comprised PBMCs. These receptor sequences come from a male donor in good health and CMV-seropositive.

The chain links TRBV6-5 to TRBJ2-7; 8 positions match TRBD1. The CDR3 runs to 13 residues. V dropped 6 bases and J dropped 6; count of bases not matched to a gene: 7. The germline gives CDR1 MNHEY, CDR2 SVGAGI. CDR3 bases: TGTGCCAGCAGCTCCGGGACAGGAACCGAGCAGTACTTC. It is translated as CASSSGTGTEQYF.

This clone was seen a few times. V is TRBV10-3 and J is TRBJ2-2; 7 nucleotides line up with TRBD2. Germline trimming cut 6 bases from V and 0 bases from J; bases unmatched to any gene: 7. Germline V gene sequence: CDR1 ENHRY, CDR2 SYGVKD. This CDR3 spans 16 amino acids. CDR3 sequence: CAISGSGAANTGELFF. In DNA form, the CDR3 reads TGTGCCATCAGCGGAAGCGGGGCAGCGAACACCGGGGAGCTGTTTTTT.

The table lists this clone with a count of one. The chain combines TRBV6-5 with TRBJ1-1; D is unresolved. Germline loops: CDR1 MNHEY, CDR2 SVGAGI. The CDR3 contains 14 residues. The V and J ends lost 2 bases and 4 bases respectively, with 11 bases between them. The CDR3 reads CASSYRGTPTEAFF. The DNA of the CDR3 is TGTGCCAGCAGTTACCGTGGCACCCCCACTGAAGCTTTCTTT.